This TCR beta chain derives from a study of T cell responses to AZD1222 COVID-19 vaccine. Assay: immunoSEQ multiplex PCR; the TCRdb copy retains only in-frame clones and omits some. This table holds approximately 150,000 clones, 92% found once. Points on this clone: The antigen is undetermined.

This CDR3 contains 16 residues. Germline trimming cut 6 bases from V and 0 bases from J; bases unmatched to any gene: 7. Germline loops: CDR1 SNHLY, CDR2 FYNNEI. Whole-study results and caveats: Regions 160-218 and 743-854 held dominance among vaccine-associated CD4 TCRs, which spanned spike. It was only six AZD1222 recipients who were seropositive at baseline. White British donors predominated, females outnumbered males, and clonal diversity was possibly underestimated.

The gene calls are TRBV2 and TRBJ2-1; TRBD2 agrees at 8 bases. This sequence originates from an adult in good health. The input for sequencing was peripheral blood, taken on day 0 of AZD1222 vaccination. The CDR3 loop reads CASRGAGTSSYNEQFF. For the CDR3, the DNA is TGTGCCAGCAGGGGGGCCGGGACTAGCTCCTACAATGAGCAGTTCTTC.